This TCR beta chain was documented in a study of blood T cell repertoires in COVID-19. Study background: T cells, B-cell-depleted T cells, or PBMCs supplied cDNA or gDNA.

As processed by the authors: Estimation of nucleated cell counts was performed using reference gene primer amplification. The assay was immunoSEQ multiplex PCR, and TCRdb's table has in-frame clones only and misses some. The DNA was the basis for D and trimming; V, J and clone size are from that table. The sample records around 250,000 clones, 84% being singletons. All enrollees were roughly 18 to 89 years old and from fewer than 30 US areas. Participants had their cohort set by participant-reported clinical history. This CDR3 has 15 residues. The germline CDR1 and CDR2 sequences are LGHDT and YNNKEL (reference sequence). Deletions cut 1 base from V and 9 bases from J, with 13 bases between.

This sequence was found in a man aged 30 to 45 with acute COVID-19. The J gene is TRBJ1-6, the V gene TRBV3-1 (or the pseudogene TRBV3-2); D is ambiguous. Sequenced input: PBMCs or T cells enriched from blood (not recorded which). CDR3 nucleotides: TGTGCCAGCAGCCAAGTTCCGGAAAGCGGTTCACCCCTCCACTTT. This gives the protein CASSQVPESGSPLHF.